This T cell receptor beta chain comes out of a study of blood T cell repertoires in COVID-19. Study overall: PBMCs, B-cell-depleted T cells, or T cells were the source of the cDNA or gDNA that made up the material.

Seattle patients were enrolled during active infection and followed longitudinally. V lost 5 bases and J 4 bases, leaving 13 bases between the germline ends. Germline loops: CDR1 KGHDR, CDR2 SFDVKD. The CDR3 is made up of 14 amino acids. Assay used: immunoSEQ multiplex PCR; TCRdb lists only in-frame clones, some missing. The table includes 200,000 to 300,000 clones, more than 85% detected once. The chain has TRBV24-1 and TRBJ1-1; D possibly corresponds to TRBD1 (5 bases). The receptor was isolated from a woman in her fifties or sixties with COVID-19, enrolled during active disease. Material: peripheral blood. The DNA of the CDR3 is TGTGCCACCAGTGCCTCCCCAACAGGCACTGAAGCTTTCTTT. It yields the protein CATSASPTGTEAFF.